The clone carrying this TCR beta chain came up a few times. Its antigen is not known. Averaging approximately 120 mL, one heparinised blood draw came from each individual donor. Via the markers CD45RO/CCR7/CD25/CD127/CD95/CD27, stem cell-like memory, regulatory, central memory and naive CD4+ cells were sorted. The entry originates in a study of beta chain features in type 1 diabetes. Expressed TCRB transcripts were sequenced because the isolated RNA had all been reverse transcribed beforehand. TCRdb's copy holds only in-frame clones and misses some; the assay was immunoSEQ multiplex PCR. Seen here are about 650,000 clones, about an eighth observed once, and the top ten hold around 0.12%. Study findings and constraints: Patients showed naive, central memory and Treg TCRB repertoires that appeared more similar than those of healthy donors. Fewer insertions but more deletions were seen at VDJ junctions in type 1 diabetes patients. Among patients with Type 1 diabetes, TCRB CDR3s were moderately but significantly shorter in every one of the four CD4+ subsets.

V trimming: 3 bases; J trimming: 2 bases; junction bases outside the gene matches: 1. CDR1 is SGHVS and CDR2 is FNYEAQ in the germline V gene. The CDR3 extends over 14 amino acids. The chain links TRBV7-6 to TRBJ2-7; 10 nucleotides agree with TRBD1. This TCR derives from a man younger than 45 with type 1 diabetes. The sequencing input was naive CD4+ T cells from blood. CDR3 sequence: CASSLGTGAYEQYF. In DNA, the CDR3 is TGTGCCAGCAGCTTGGGGACAGGGGCCTACGAGCAGTACTTC.